This T cell receptor (beta chain) was retrieved from a study of T cells in women clearing cervical HPV infection listed by TCRdb under 2018. About the study as a whole: The cases were 25 to 30 women with histologically confirmed HPV16-related CIN3 or worse, and 2 of those women had invasive cancers. The 20 to 25 controls were women who cleared a single incident HPV16 infection within 12 months without developing precancer or cancer. Blood from cases was collected at the visit where the lesion was first found, while blood from controls was collected once the infection could no longer be detected. Among cases, blood sampling occurred a median of roughly 160 days after lesion detection, with an interquartile range of roughly 85 to 200 days. Since HLA typing was available for only a few women, HLA type could not be ruled out as a confounder. The exploratory proof-of-principle case-control study was nested within the Guanacaste HPV Natural History Study in Costa Rica and compared TCR repertoires across cervical HPV16 outcomes. Cases were matched to controls by age within five years and by the year the sample was collected. Cases had a median age of around 34 years compared with approximately 41 for controls, and baseline characteristics showed no significant differences between the groups. The parent cohort enrolled 9,000 to 13,000 women aged 18 or older in Guanacaste, Costa Rica, in about 1992 to 1995 and followed the women for 6 to 7 years. As quality controls, five blinded duplicates were added to each group, bringing the total to roughly 60 samples made up of around 50 participants and about 10 replicates.

Every participant had a single incident cervical HPV16 infection, and women with prevalent HPV16 infections were excluded. Cervical HPV DNA was detected with MY09/MY11 PCR, and genotyping was done by dot-blot hybridization. Around 16 mL of heparinized blood were centrifuged, and the buffy coat was aliquoted, frozen at -30°C, then stored at -80°C. QIAGEN kits were used to extract genomic DNA from buffy coat specimens. Comments on this clone: Its antigen is not yet known.

TCR beta CDR3 regions were amplified by multiplex PCR using the immunoSEQ assay from an average of roughly 1,300 ng genomic DNA per sample. The assay corrected primer bias using a complete synthetic TCR repertoire to establish an amplification baseline. The amplicons were sequenced using the Illumina platform. For the original study's pipeline: Sequence errors were corrected by clustering with frequency ratios and a modified nearest-neighbor algorithm, and the sequences were then analyzed in the immunoSEQ Analyzer using IMGT gene definitions. At each rarefaction depth, TCR richness and evenness were averaged across 20 rarefaction repeats, and any sample with fewer sequences than the depth was left out. Wilcoxon rank sum tests with FDR correction were used to compare V, D and J gene relative abundances between the groups. An intraclass correlation of 95% to 97% for TCR richness and an average of about 82% across some 70 gene segments were obtained from the blinded duplicates. What TCRdb holds here is the immuneACCESS table cut down to in-frame rearrangements. Part of the clones is not present; checked against another copy, under half of the missing clones reflect an unresolved V gene, and the others are unexplained. V, J and clone size were drawn from that table, and D and trimming were deduced from the DNA. In this sample's table one finds more than 25,000 clones. The ten most abundant clones make up more than 7% of the sample.

Broad study findings and their caveats: CIN3+ cases had significantly higher TCR repertoire richness than controls across sequencing depths, but evenness did not differ between the groups. Random forest classifiers combining richness and V gene abundances distinguished cases from controls with an estimated AUC of 0.7 to 0.85. The cross-sectional design could not show whether the associations came before the infection or were a result of it, and neither effector/memory subsets nor HPV-specific T cells were isolated. Because T-cell numbers per sample were unknown, differences in richness could reflect varying T-cell content rather than repertoire biology.

The receptor comes from a woman aged 18-69 years with a cervical HPV16 infection that either progressed to CIN3+ or cleared (not recorded which). Material: blood buffy coat.

The CDR3: CAIRRQGGYGYTF. The part of the CDR3 DNA that was read is TGTGCCATCAGAAGGCAGGGGGGCTATGGC. The rearrangement combines TRBV10-3 with TRBJ1-2; TRBD1 lines up with 7 middle nucleotides. From the germline J gene comes the end of the CDR3, since the read stops 3 residues before it. Compared with germline, V lacks 6 bases and J lacks 4 bases; bases without a gene match: 5. Reading the germline V gene gives CDR1 ENHRY and CDR2 SYGVKD. Including cysteine and phenylalanine, the CDR3 has 13 amino acids. Shown are 30 bases from within the CDR3, in frame from base 1.